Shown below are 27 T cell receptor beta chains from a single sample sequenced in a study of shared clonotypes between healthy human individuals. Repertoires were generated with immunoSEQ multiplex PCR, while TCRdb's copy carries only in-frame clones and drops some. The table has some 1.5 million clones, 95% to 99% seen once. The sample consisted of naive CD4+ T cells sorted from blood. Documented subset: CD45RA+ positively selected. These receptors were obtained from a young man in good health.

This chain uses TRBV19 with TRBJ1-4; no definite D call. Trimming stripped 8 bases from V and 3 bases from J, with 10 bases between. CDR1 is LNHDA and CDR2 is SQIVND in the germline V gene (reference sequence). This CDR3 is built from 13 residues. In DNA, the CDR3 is TGTGCCAGTCAATTAGACCCTAATGAAAAACTGTTTTTT. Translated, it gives CASQLDPNEKLFF.

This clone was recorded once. The chain's CDR3 is CASSEAGYSNQPQHF. CDR3 in DNA: TGTGCCAGTAGTGAGGCGGGTTATAGCAATCAGCCCCAGCATTTT. This chain joins TRBV19 and TRBJ1-5; D gene ambiguous. Trimming took off 5 bases at V and 0 bases at J, with 11 bases between the two ends. Germline V gene data show CDR1 as LNHDA and CDR2 as SQIVND (reference sequence). The CDR3 has 15 residues.

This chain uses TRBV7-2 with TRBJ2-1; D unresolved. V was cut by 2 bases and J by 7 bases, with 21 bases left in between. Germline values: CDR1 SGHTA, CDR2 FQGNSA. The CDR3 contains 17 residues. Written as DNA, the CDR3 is TGTGCCAGCAGCTTAATCGGACCCACGGTGAGGTTGAATGAGCAGTTCTTC. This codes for CASSLIGPTVRLNEQFF.

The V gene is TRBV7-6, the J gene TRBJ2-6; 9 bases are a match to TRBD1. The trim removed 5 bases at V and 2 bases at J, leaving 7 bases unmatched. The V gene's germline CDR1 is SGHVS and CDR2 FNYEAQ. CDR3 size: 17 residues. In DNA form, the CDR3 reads TGTGCCAGCAGCGTGGACAGGGGCGGGACTGGGGCCAACGTCCTGACTTTC. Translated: CASSVDRGGTGANVLTF.

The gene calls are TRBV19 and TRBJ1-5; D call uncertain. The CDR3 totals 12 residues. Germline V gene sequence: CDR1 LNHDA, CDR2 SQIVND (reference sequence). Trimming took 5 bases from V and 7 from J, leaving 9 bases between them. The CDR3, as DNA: TGTGCCAGTAGTGAGGGTGGGCAGCCCCAGCATTTT. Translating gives CASSEGGQPQHF.

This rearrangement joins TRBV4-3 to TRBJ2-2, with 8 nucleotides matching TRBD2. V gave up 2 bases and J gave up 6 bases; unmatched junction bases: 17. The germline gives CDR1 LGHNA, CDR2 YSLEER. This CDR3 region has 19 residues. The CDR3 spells CASSQRILAGSDHAGELFF. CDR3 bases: TGCGCCAGCAGCCAACGGATCTTAGCGGGATCAGACCACGCCGGGGAGCTGTTTTTT.

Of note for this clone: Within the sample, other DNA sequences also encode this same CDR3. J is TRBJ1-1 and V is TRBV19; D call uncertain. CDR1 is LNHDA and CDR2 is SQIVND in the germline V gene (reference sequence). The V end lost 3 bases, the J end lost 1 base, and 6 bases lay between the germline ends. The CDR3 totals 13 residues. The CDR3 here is CASSISGNTEAFF. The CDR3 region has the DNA TGTGCCAGTAGTATCTCGGGGAACACTGAAGCTTTCTTT.

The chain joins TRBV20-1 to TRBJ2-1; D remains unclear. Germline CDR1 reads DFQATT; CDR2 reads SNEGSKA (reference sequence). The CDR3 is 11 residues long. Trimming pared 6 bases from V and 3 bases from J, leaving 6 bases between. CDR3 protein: CSAHDYNEQFF. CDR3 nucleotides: TGCAGTGCCCATGACTACAATGAGCAGTTCTTC.

CDR3 nucleotide sequence: TGTGCCAGCAGCTTAGCGGCTAGCGGGAATCCAGCGTCCTACGAGCAGTACTTC. Translating it yields CASSLAASGNPASYEQYF. The chain has TRBV7-2 and TRBJ2-7; the match to TRBD2 covers 9 bases. CDR3 length: 18 amino acids. In germline, CDR1 is SGHTA, CDR2 FQGNSA. Trimming at V came to 0 bases and at J to 1 base, leaving 10 bases not matched to a gene.

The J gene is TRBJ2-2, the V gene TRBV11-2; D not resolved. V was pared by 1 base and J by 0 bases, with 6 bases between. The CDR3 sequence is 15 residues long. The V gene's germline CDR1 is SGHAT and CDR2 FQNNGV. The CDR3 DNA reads TGTGCCAGCAGCTTAGTGCCGTCGAACACCGGGGAGCTGTTTTTT. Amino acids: CASSLVPSNTGELFF.

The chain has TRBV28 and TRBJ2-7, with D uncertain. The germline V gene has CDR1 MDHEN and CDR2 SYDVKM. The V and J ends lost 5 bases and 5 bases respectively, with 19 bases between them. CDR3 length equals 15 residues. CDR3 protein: CASSTVEGRFDEQYF. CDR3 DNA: TGTGCCAGCAGTACTGTCGAAGGGCGGTTCGACGAGCAGTACTTC.

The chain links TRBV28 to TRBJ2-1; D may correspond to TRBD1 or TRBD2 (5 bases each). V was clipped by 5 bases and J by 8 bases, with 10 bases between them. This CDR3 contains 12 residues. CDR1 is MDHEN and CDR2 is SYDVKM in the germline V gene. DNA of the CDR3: TGTGCCAGCAGTCGGGACCAGTATGAGCAGTTCTTC. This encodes CASSRDQYEQFF.

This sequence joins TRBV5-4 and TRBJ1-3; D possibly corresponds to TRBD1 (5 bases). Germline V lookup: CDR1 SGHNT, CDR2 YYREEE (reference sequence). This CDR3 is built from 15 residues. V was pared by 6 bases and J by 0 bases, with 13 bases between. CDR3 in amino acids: CASKPGLPSGNTIYF. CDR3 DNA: TGTGCCAGCAAACCGGGACTGCCCTCTGGAAACACCATATATTTT.

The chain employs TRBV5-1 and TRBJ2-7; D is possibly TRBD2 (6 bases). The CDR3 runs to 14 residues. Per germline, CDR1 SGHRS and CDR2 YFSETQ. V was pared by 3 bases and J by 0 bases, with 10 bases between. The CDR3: CASSSGASSYEQYF. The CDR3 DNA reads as TGCGCCAGCAGCTCGGGAGCGAGCTCCTACGAGCAGTACTTC.

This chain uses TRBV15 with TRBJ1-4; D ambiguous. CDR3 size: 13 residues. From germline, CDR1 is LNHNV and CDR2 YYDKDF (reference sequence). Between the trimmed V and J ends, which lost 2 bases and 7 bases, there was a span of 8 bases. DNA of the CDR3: TGTGCCACCAGCAGAACATTAGTTGAAAAACTGTTTTTT. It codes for CATSRTLVEKLFF. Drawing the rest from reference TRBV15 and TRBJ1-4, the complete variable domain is DAMVIQNPRYQVTQFGKPVTLSCSQTLNHNVMYWYQQKSSQAPKLLFHYYDKDFNNEADTPDNFQSRRPNTSFCFLDIRSPGLGDTAMYLCATSRTLVEKLFFGSGTQLSVL.

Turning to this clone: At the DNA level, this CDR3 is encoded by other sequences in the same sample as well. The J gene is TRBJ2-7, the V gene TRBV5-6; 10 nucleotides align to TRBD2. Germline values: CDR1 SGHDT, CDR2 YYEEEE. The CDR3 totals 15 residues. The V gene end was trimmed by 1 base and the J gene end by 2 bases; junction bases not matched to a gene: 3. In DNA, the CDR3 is TGTGCCAGCAGCTTGAGGCTAGCGGGGGCCTACGAGCAGTACTTC. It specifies CASSLRLAGAYEQYF.

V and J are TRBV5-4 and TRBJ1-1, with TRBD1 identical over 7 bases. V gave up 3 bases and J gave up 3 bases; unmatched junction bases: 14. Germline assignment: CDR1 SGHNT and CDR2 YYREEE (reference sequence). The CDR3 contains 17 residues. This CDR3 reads CASSSRRQGRSYTEAFF. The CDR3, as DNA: TGTGCCAGCAGCTCCCGACGACAGGGCCGATCTTACACTGAAGCTTTCTTT.

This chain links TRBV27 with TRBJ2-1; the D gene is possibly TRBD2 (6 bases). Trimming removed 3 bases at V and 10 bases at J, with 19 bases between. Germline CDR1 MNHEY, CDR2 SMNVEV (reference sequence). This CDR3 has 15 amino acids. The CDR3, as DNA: TGTGCCAGCAGTTTGGTCGGGACTCTAACTGGGGAGCAGTTCTTC. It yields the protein CASSLVGTLTGEQFF.

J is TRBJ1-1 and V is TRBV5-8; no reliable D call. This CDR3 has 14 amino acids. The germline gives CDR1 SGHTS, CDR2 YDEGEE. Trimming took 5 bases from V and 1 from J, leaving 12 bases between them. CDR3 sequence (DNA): TGTGCCAGCAGTCTCAAAACACAGAACACTGAAGCTTTCTTT. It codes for CASSLKTQNTEAFF. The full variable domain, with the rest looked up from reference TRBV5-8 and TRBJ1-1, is EAGVTQSPTHLIKTRGQQATLRCSPISGHTSVYWYQQALGLGLQFLLWYDEGEERNRGNFPPRFSGRQFPNYSSELNVNALELEDSALYLCASSLKTQNTEAFFGQGTRLTVV.

CDR3 bases: TGTGCCAGCGGCAGGGGCGGTCAGCCCCAGCATTTT. It specifies CASGRGGQPQHF. The chain uses TRBV7-9 and TRBJ1-5; possibly TRBD1 for D (6 bases). Germline CDR1 is SEHNR and CDR2 is FQNEAQ (reference sequence). V was clipped by 8 bases and J by 6 bases, with 11 bases between them. The CDR3 sequence is 12 residues long.

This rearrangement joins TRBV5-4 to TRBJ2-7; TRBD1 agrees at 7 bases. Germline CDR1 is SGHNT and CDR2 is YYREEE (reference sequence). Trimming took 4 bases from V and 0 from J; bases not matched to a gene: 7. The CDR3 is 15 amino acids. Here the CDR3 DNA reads TGTGCCAGCAGCGCTGACAGGGTAAGCTCCTACGAGCAGTACTTC. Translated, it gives CASSADRVSSYEQYF.

CDR3 in amino acids: CASQIIWRTQETQYF. Here the CDR3 DNA reads TGTGCCAGCCAAATCATCTGGCGGACACAAGAGACCCAGTACTTC. The rearrangement joins TRBV5-8 to TRBJ2-5; possible D gene TRBD1, 5 bases. In germline, CDR1 is SGHTS, CDR2 YDEGEE. Trimming shortened V by 7 bases and J by 2 bases, and 18 bases separated the two germline ends. CDR3 length: 15 residues.

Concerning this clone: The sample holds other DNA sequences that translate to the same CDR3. The CDR3: CASSPRQGSYEQYF. The CDR3, as DNA: TGTGCCAGCAGCCCTAGACAGGGGTCCTACGAGCAGTACTTC. The V gene is TRBV7-9, the J gene TRBJ2-7; 8 bases fit TRBD1. The CDR3 is made up of 14 amino acids. Trimming took 5 bases from V and 1 from J; bases not matched to a gene: 4. Germline-derived CDR1 and CDR2 are SEHNR and FQNEAQ (reference sequence).

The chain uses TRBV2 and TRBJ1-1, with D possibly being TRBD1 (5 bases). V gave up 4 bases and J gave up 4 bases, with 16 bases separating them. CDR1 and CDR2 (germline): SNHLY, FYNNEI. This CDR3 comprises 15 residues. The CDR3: CASSGSGGWSTEAFF. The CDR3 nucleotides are TGTGCCAGCAGTGGATCGGGGGGTTGGAGCACTGAAGCTTTCTTT.

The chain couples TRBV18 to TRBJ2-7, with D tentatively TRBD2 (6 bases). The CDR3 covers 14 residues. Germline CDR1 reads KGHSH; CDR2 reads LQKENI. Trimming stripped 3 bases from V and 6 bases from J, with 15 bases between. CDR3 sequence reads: CASSPEGRIGEQYF. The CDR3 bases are TGTGCCAGCTCACCGGAGGGGCGGATAGGCGAGCAGTACTTC. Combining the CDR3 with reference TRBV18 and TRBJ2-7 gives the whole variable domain NAGVMQNPRHLVRRRGQEARLRCSPMKGHSHVYWYRQLPEEGLKFMVYLQKENIIDESGMPKERFSAEFPKEGPSILRIQQVVRGDSAAYFCASSPEGRIGEQYFGPGTRLTVT.

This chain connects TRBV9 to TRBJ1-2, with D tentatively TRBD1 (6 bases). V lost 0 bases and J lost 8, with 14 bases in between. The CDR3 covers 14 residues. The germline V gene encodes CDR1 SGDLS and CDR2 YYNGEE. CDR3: CASSVVQGGGGYTF. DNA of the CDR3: TGTGCCAGCAGCGTAGTACAGGGTGGAGGGGGCTACACCTTC.

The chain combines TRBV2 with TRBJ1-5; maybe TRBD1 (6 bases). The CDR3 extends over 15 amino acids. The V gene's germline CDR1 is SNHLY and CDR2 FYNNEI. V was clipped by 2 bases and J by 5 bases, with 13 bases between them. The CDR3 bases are TGTGCCAGCAGTGAACGTCGGGGGGGCCATCAGCCCCAGCATTTT. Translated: CASSERRGGHQPQHF.